This TCR beta chain appears in the sequencing data of a study of graft-versus-host responses after intestinal transplantation. General study results and limits: Within the allografts of patients who had graft-donor T cell macrochimerism, graft-versus-host to host-versus-graft clonal ratios were high.

Profiling relied on immunoSEQ multiplex PCR, and the TCRdb table lists in-frame clones only, not all of them. Of 35,000 to 55,000 clones listed, about 93% are singletons. In the case of this clone: The antigen is not known.

Source: PBMCs, taken 750 to 800 days after a first intestinal transplant, on the day of a second. This receptor was taken from a human patient who received an intestinal transplant, so some T cells may come from the graft donor.

The CDR3 bases are TGTGCCAGCAGTTACTCGGCCGGAGAGAACACTGAAGCTTTCTTT. Protein product: CASSYSAGENTEAFF. The chain employs TRBV6-5 and TRBJ1-1; the D is unclear. CDR1 and CDR2 (germline): MNHEY, SVGAGI. This CDR3 has 15 amino acids. Trimming stripped 0 bases from V and 1 base from J, with 9 bases between.